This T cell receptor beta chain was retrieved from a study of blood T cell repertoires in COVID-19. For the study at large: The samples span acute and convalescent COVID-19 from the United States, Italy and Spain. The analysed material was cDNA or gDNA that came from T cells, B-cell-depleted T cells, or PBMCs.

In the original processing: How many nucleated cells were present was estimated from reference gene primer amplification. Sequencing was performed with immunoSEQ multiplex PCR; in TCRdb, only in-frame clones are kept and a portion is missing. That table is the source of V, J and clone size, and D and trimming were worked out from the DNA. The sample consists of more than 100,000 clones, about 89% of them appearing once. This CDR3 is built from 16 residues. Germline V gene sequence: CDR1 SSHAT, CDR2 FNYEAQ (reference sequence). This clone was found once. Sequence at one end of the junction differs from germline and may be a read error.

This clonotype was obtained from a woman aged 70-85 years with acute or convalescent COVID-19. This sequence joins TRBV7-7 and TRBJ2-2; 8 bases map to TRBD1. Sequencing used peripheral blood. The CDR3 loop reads CASSSTGTGGTGELFF. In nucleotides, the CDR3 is TGTGCTAGCAGCTCAACCGGGACAGGAGGGACCGGGGAGCTGTTTTTT.